Each of the 10 T cell receptor beta chains below was sequenced from the same sample in a study of T cell repertoires in cytomegalovirus infection. These receptors have no identified antigens. TCRdb redid the calling of the reads with MiXCR, one entry per CDR3 protein. The profile covers some 800,000 distinct CDR3 sequences, with 30% to 35% appearing a single time and around 12% taken by the ten largest. The sample in question was cultured CD8+ T cells from PBMCs, obtained from culture after CMV antigen stimulation. These TCRs come from a human donor in good health (CMV status not recorded). Some clones in this sample may be carry-over from other donors' samples.

This clonotype was seen only a few times. The rearrangement links TRBV19 to TRBJ2-3; 8 nucleotides match TRBD1. Trimming cost V 3 bases and J 3 bases; bases outside gene matches: 11. Germline CDR1 reads LNHDA; CDR2 reads SQIVND (reference sequence). This CDR3 has 17 amino acids. CDR3: CASSITLDRGVTDTQYF. CDR3 bases: TGTGCCAGTAGTATCACCTTAGACAGGGGAGTAACAGATACGCAGTATTTT.

In this sample, this clonotype turned up a few times. V gene TRBV12-3 or TRBV12-4 combines with J gene TRBJ2-7, with D perhaps TRBD1 (7 bases). V dropped 6 bases and J dropped 3 bases, with 15 bases sitting between them. The CDR3 covers 14 residues. The CDR3 bases are TGTGCCAGCAGCGAAACAGGGGAGGACTACGAGCAGTACTTC. Its translation: CASSETGEDYEQYF.

The chain combines TRBV6-5 with TRBJ2-7, with D possibly matching TRBD2 (6 bases). V was shortened by 8 bases and J by 5 bases, with 7 bases between the two germline ends. The CDR3 runs 10 residues. In germline, CDR1 is MNHEY, CDR2 SVGAGI. The CDR3: CASGGNEQYF. The CDR3 bases are TGTGCCAGCGGGGGGAACGAGCAGTACTTC.

This clonotype was detected a few times. The rearrangement uses TRBV6-2 or TRBV6-3 and TRBJ1-2; D is unresolved. Trimming removed 6 bases at V and 8 bases at J, with 10 bases between. This CDR3 has 11 residues. From germline, CDR1 is MNHEY and CDR2 SVGEGT. CDR3 in DNA: TGTGCCAGCAGCCCGGTGACCGGCTACACCTTC. Encoded protein: CASSPVTGYTF.

This clonotype was counted between two and nine times. V and J are TRBV15 and TRBJ2-7; 8 positions agree with TRBD1. The CDR3 has 16 residues. V trimming: 1 base; J trimming: 4 bases; junction bases outside the gene matches: 9. The germline gives CDR1 LNHNV, CDR2 YYDKDF (reference sequence). The CDR3, as DNA: TGTGCCACCAGCAGAGGAGGCTGGACAGGGCAATACGAGCAGTACGTC. Translating gives CATSRGGWTGQYEQYV.

This rearrangement joins TRBV6-1 to TRBJ2-1; TRBD2 matches 8 bases. CDR3 length: 15 amino acids. Losses at the gene ends were 7 bases for V and 5 bases for J; bases not matched to a gene: 10. In germline, CDR1 is MNHNS, CDR2 SASEGT. The DNA of the CDR3 is TGTGCCAGCACTTCGGGAGGGGGGTTGGACAATGAGCAGTTCTTC. Protein product: CASTSGGGLDNEQFF.

This clonotype was seen ten or more times. The chain has TRBV25-1 and TRBJ2-5, with a possible D match to TRBD1 (5 bases). The CDR3 extends over 13 amino acids. Trimming cost V 6 bases and J 1 base, with 9 bases left between them. The germline gives CDR1 MGHDK, CDR2 SYGVNS. This CDR3 is CASSRTPQETQYF. The CDR3 nucleotides read TGTGCCAGCAGCCGGACACCCCAAGAGACCCAGTACTTC.

This clonotype showed up many times. The chain joins TRBV12-3 or TRBV12-4 to TRBJ1-5; D is ambiguous. V gave up 6 bases and J gave up 2 bases, with 11 bases separating them. This CDR3 is built from 14 residues. CDR3: CASSPTPGNQPQHF. CDR3 nucleotide sequence: TGTGCCAGCAGCCCGACTCCTGGCAATCAGCCCCAGCATTTT.

A note on this clonotype: A much larger clone differs from this one at a single base, so this may be a read error. The genes are TRBV6-4 and TRBJ1-2, with D perhaps matching TRBD1 (5 bases). Germline CDR1 reads MRHNA; CDR2 reads SNTAGT. There are 13 residues in the CDR3. CDR3 nucleotides: TGTGCCAGCATTGACTCGGGGGGCTATGGCTACACCTTC. It translates to CASIDSGGYGYTF.

This clonotype came up once. The chain employs TRBV27 and TRBJ2-1; D gene ambiguous. V was trimmed by 6 bases and J by 2 bases, leaving 14 bases between them. CDR1 is MNHEY and CDR2 is SMNVEV in the germline V gene (reference sequence). The CDR3 sequence is 15 residues long. The chain's CDR3 is CASRTPDETYNEQFF. The DNA for the CDR3 is TGTGCCAGCAGAACCCCCGATGAAACCTACAATGAGCAGTTCTTC.